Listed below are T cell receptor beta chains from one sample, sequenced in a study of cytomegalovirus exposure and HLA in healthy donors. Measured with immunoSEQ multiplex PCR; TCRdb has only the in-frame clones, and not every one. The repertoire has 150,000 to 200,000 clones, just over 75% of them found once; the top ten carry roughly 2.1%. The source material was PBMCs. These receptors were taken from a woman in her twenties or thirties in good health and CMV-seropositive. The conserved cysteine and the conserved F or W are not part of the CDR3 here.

ASSLTSSETQY,TRBV5-1
ASSYAGGLNTEAF,TRBV6-6
ATRPQGQNYGYT,TRBV5-5
ASSSQRRGTQY,TRBV7-2
AWSALAGYNEQF,TRBV30
SVDRSGQGRGYT,TRBV29-1
ASSFLARLSGNTIY,TRBV7-2
AWSGGGTEAF,TRBV30
ASSEDRVCGYT,TRBV4-3
ASTWTGPYSNQPQH,TRBV19
ASSYVGYGYT,TRBV7-2
ASTEGVATVQH,TRBV2
ASSQPRTGYNSPLH,TRBV13
ASSPAVVQGVRAEAF,TRBV7-6
ASSLEGLLSDSSYEQY,TRBV28
ASSPRETSSEQF,TRBV5-4
AWARQGTYNEQF,TRBV30
ASSLAPRGGGVTSYEQY,TRBV7-2
ASSEYQSGGEDEQF,TRBV25-1
ASSVDPSGSSYNEQF,TRBV9
ASSLWEGVSEAF,TRBV7-2
ASSSGTAPTSGYT,TRBV5-1
ASSRIDQPQH,TRBV27
ASSFQGGGDTQY,TRBV7-2
ASSSLETGEFYNEQF,TRBV5-6
ASSPRGLAGEIAKNIQY,TRBV7-8
SVDPGGGTDTQY,TRBV29-1